This TCR beta chain was recorded in a study of blood T cell repertoires in COVID-19. Method: immunoSEQ multiplex PCR; TCRdb's copy keeps in-frame clones and lacks some. The sample holds around 370,000 clones, 88% seen once. The V segment lost 0 bases and the J segment 4 bases; nucleotides outside the gene matches: 15. This CDR3 region has 19 residues. CDR1 LGHDT and CDR2 YNNKEL come from the germline V gene (reference sequence). The material sequenced was peripheral blood. This clonotype was obtained from a woman in her 70s with COVID-19, enrolled during active disease. The chain combines TRBV3-1 (or the pseudogene TRBV3-2) with TRBJ1-5; TRBD1 matches at 7 bases. Here the CDR3 DNA reads TGTGCCAGCAGCCAAGACGGCGAGGGTGACAGGGCCAATAATCAGCCCCAGCATTTT. Residues: CASSQDGEGDRANNQPQHF.